This T cell receptor (beta chain) was retrieved from a study of T-cell memory formation after mild COVID-19. Study-level background: Clusters were largely donor specific.

As to this clonotype: The antigen is undetermined.

Overall study results and limits: Clones that contracted from day 15 to 85 had balanced CD4/CD8; later expanders were CD4+ biased. Confirmation of SARS-CoV-2 specificity was lacking for second-wave clones peaking day 37.

With 4 bases clipped from V and 2 bases from J, the junction kept 10 bases outside the gene matches. This CDR3 region has 16 residues. Germline V gives CDR1 SGHNT, CDR2 YYREEE (reference sequence). TCRdb used MiXCR to reprocess the 5' RACE reads, holding one entry per CDR3 protein. The sample lists 300,000 to 350,000 distinct CDR3 sequences, roughly a fifth occurring once. The sample comprised PBMCs or a T cell subset sorted from them (not recorded which). The sequence derives from a man between 18 and 29 years old who had mild COVID-19 (a few samples of this study predate the infection). Cell type and time point are not known. The rearrangement joins TRBV5-4 to TRBJ2-5, with 8 bases aligning to TRBD2. CDR3 region: CASSGSERGFQETQYF. The CDR3 DNA sequence: TGTGCCAGCAGCGGGAGCGAGCGGGGGTTTCAAGAGACCCAGTACTTC.